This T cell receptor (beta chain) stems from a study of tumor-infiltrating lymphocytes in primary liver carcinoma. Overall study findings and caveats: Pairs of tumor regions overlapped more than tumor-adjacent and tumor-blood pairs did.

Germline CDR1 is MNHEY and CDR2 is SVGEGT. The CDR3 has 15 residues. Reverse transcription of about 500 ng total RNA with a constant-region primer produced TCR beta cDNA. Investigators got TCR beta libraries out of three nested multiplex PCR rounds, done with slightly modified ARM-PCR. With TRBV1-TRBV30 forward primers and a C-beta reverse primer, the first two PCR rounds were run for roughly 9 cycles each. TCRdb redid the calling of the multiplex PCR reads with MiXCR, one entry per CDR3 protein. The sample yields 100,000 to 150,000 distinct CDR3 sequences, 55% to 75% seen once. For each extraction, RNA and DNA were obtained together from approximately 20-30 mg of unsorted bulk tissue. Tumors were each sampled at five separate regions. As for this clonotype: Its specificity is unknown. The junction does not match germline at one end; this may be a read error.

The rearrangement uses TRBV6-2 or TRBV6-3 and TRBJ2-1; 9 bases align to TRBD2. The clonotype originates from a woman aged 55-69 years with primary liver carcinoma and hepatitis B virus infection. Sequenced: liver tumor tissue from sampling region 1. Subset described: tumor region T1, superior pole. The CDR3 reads CTSRGGVAGVMEQFF. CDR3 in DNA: TGTACCAGCAGGGGGGGGGTAGCGGGAGTAATGGAGCAGTTCTTC.